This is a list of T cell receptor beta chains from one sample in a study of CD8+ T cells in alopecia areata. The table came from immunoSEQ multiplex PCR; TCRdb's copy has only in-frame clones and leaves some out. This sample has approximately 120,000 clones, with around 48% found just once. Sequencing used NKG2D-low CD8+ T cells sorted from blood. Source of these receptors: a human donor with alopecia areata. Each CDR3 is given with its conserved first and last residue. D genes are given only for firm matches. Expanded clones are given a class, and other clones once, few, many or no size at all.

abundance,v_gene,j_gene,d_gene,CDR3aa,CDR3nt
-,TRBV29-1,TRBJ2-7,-,CSVEGVGEQYF,TGCAGCGTTGAAGGGGTAGGCGAGCAGTACTTC
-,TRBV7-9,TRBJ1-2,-,CASSVDRSGYTF,TGTGCCAGCAGCGTCGACAGGTCTGGCTACACCTTC
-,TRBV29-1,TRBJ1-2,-,CSVERPPVGYTF,TGCAGCGTTGAACGGCCGCCCGTAGGCTACACCTTC
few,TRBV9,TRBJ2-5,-,CASSVDRGQETQYF,TGTGCCAGCAGCGTAGATAGGGGCCAAGAGACCCAGTACTTC
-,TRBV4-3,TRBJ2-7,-,CASSQEVGAPYEQYF,TGCGCCAGCAGCCAAGAGGTTGGGGCCCCCTACGAGCAGTACTTC
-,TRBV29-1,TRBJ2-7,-,CSALSRGPPYEQYF,TGCAGCGCTCTTTCCCGGGGCCCGCCCTACGAGCAGTACTTC
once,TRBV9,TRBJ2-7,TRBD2,CASSVGIAGGSYEQYF,TGTGCCAGCAGCGTAGGGATAGCGGGGGGTTCCTACGAGCAGTACTTC
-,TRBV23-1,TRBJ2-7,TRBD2,CASSQPKPGLAGEQYF,TGCGCCAGCAGTCAACCCAAACCGGGACTAGCGGGAGAGCAGTACTTC
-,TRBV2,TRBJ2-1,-,CASSGWEQFF,TGTGCCAGCAGTGGTTGGGAGCAGTTCTTC
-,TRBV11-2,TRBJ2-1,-,CASSLPSSYNEQFF,TGTGCCAGCAGCTTGCCTAGCTCCTACAATGAGCAGTTCTTC
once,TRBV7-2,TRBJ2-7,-,CASSLGMEYEQYF,TGTGCCAGCAGCTTAGGAATGGAGTACGAGCAGTACTTC
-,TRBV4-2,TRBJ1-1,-,CASSQDRGLTMNTEAFF,TGTGCCAGCAGCCAAGATCGCGGGTTAACGATGAACACTGAAGCTTTCTTT
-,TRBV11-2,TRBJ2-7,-,CASSLTDSSEQYF,TGTGCCAGCAGCTTAACTGATAGCAGCGAGCAGTACTTC
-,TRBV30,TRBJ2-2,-,CALLAVNTGELFF,TGTGCCCTCCTCGCGGTGAACACCGGGGAGCTGTTTTTT
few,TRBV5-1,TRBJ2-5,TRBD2,CASSIAGDYPREETQYF,TGCGCCAGCAGCATTGCTGGGGACTATCCCCGCGAGGAGACCCAGTACTTC
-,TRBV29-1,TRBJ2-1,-,CSVVTRLHNEQFF,TGCAGCGTTGTTACTAGACTTCACAATGAGCAGTTCTTC
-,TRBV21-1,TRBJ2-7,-,CASSAFVQYF,TGTGCCAGCAGCGCCTTTGTGCAGTACTTC
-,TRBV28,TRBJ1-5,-,CASRAGTSNQPQHF,TGTGCCAGCAGAGCCGGGACTAGCAATCAGCCCCAGCATTTT
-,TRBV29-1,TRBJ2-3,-,CSVESRQTDTQYF,TGCAGCGTTGAATCCCGGCAGACAGATACGCAGTATTTT
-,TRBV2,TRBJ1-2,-,CASAGGGGRGYGYTF,TGTGCCAGCGCCGGGGGTGGGGGACGCGGCTATGGCTACACCTTC
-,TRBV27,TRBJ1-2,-,CASMLPEGNDGYTF,TGTGCCAGCATGCTACCAGAGGGTAATGATGGCTACACCTTC
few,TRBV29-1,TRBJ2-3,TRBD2,CSPVLAGARDTQYF,TGCAGCCCGGTACTAGCGGGAGCACGAGATACGCAGTATTTT
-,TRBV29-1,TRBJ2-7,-,CSVERGNYEQYF,TGCAGCGTTGAAAGGGGAAACTACGAGCAGTACTTC
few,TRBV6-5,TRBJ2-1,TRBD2,CASSATSGRNEQFF,TGTGCCAGCAGTGCGACTAGCGGGAGGAATGAGCAGTTCTTC
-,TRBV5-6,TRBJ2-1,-,CASSPGGGEQFF,TGTGCCAGCAGCCCCGGGGGAGGAGAGCAGTTCTTC
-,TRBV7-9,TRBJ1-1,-,CASSSGGGTEAFF,TGTGCCAGCAGCTCCGGGGGAGGCACTGAAGCTTTCTTT
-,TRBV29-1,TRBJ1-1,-,CSVERSDTEAFF,TGCAGCGTAGAGAGGTCGGACACTGAAGCTTTCTTT
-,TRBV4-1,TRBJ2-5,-,CASSRTRAADETQYF,TGCGCCAGCAGCCGAACCCGGGCGGCTGATGAGACCCAGTACTTC
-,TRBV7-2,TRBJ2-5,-,CASSSVPEGTQYF,TGTGCCAGCAGCTCGGTCCCCGAAGGGACCCAGTACTTC
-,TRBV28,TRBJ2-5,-,CASTPRTQETQYF,TGTGCCAGCACCCCCCGGACACAGGAGACCCAGTACTTC
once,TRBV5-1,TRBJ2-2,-,CASSGTTGELFF,TGCGCCAGCTCGGGTACCACCGGGGAGCTGTTTTTT
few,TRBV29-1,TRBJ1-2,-,CSVEDNYGYTF,TGCAGCGTCGAGGACAACTATGGCTACACCTTC
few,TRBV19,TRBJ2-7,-,CASSISREVEYEQYF,TGTGCCAGTAGTATTTCCCGAGAGGTGGAGTACGAGCAGTACTTC
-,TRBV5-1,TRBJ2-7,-,CASSLMDGTYEQYF,TGCGCCAGCAGCTTAATGGACGGGACCTACGAGCAGTACTTC
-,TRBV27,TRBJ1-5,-,CASSLAGGSNQPQHF,TGTGCCAGCAGTTTAGCCGGGGGCAGCAATCAGCCCCAGCATTTT
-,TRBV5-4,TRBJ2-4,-,CASSGAPGQDLAKNIQYF,TGTGCCAGCAGCGGGGCTCCTGGGCAGGACCTAGCCAAAAACATTCAGTACTTC
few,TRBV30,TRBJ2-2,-,CAWSVRGTGELFF,TGTGCCTGGAGTGTACGCGGCACCGGGGAGCTGTTTTTT
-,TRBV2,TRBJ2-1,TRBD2,CASTAGAGNEQFF,TGTGCCAGCACGGCGGGAGCGGGGAATGAGCAGTTCTTC
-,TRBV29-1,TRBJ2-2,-,CSVSEDITGRELFF,TGCAGCGTTTCGGAAGACATCACCGGTAGGGAGCTGTTTTTT
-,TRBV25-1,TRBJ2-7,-,CASRQGFYEQYF,TGTGCCAGCAGACAGGGCTTCTACGAGCAGTACTTC
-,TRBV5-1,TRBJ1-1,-,CASSLLQGQGNTEAFF,TGCGCCAGCAGCTTACTTCAGGGTCAGGGGAACACTGAAGCTTTCTTT
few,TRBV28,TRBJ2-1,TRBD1,CASSSPDRVGFDNEQFF,TGTGCCAGCAGTTCACCGGACAGGGTAGGGTTCGACAATGAGCAGTTCTTC
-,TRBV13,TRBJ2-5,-,CASSWAKVEQETQYF,TGTGCCAGCAGCTGGGCGAAAGTAGAACAAGAGACCCAGTACTTC
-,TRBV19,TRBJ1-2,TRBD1,CASSDRAVGYTF,TGTGCCAGTAGCGACAGGGCTGTAGGCTACACCTTC
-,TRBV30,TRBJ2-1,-,CAWSHNEQFF,TGTGCCTGGAGTCACAATGAGCAGTTCTTC
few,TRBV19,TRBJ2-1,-,CASSIKGYEQFF,TGTGCCAGTAGTATTAAAGGGTATGAGCAGTTCTTC
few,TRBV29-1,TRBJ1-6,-,CSVGGGSGNSPLHF,TGCAGCGTAGGAGGGGGAAGTGGTAATTCACCCCTCCACTTT
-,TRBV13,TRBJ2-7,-,CASSSDQGYEQYF,TGTGCCAGCAGCTCGGATCAGGGTTACGAGCAGTACTTC
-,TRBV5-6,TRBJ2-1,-,CASSLMSDEQFF,TGTGCCAGCAGCTTGATGTCGGATGAGCAGTTCTTC
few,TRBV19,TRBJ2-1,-,CASSIPYNEQFF,TGTGCCAGTAGTATCCCCTACAATGAGCAGTTCTTC
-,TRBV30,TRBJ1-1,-,CACCMMMNTEAFF,TGTGCCTGTTGTATGATGATGAACACTGAAGCTTTCTTT
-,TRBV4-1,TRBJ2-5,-,CASSQSETQYF,TGCGCCAGCAGCCAAAGCGAGACCCAGTACTTC
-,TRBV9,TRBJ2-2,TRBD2,CASSPREGRSTGELFF,TGTGCCAGCAGCCCGAGGGAGGGGCGGAGCACCGGGGAGCTGTTTTTT
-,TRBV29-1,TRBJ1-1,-,CSGGDMNTEAFF,TGCAGCGGGGGGGATATGAACACTGAAGCTTTCTTT
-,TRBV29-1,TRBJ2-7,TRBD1,CSVGGTGEYEQYF,TGCAGCGTTGGAGGGACAGGGGAATACGAGCAGTACTTC
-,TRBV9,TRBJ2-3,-,CASSAPATDTQYF,TGTGCCAGCAGCGCTCCCGCGACAGATACGCAGTATTTT
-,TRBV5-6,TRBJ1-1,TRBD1,CASSLGWTGANTEAFF,TGTGCCAGCAGCTTGGGATGGACAGGGGCCAACACTGAAGCTTTCTTT
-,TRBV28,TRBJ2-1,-,CASRHEQFF,TGTGCCAGCAGGCATGAGCAGTTCTTC
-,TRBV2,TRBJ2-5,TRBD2,CASFGEGLCNF,TGTGCCAGCTTCGGGGAGGGACTCTGTAACTTC
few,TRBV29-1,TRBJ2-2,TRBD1,CSVGTANTGELFF,TGCAGCGTCGGGACAGCCAACACCGGGGAGCTGTTTTTT